The clone carrying this T cell receptor beta chain has only a few counts. For TCRbeta, the library was prepared with unique molecular identifiers. Using its own MiXCR run on the PCR reads, TCRdb lists one record per CDR3 protein. The sample lists about 270,000 distinct CDR3 sequences, approximately 9.8% occurring once. CDR1 and CDR2 (germline): ENHRY, SYGVKD. The CDR3 runs 16 residues. V dropped 4 bases and J dropped 3 bases, with 19 bases sitting between them. The data originate from a study of T-cell reconstitution after alpha-beta-depleted transplantation in children. Sequencing used PBMCs from the stem cell graft donor, obtained from the stem cell graft. This clonotype was sampled from a human donor who donated a stem cell graft to a child with SCID. The chain carries TRBV10-3 and TRBJ2-7; D perhaps matches TRBD1 (5 bases). The CDR3: CAISADLSRADYEQYF. DNA for the CDR3: TGTGCCATCAGTGCCGACCTCTCCAGGGCAGACTACGAGCAGTACTTC.